In its sample, the clone carrying this T cell receptor (beta chain) was seen many times. The antigen is not known. TCRdb ran MiXCR on the reads and lists one entry per CDR3 protein. The data contain more than 400,000 distinct CDR3 sequences, less than 30% of them singletons. The entry originates in a study of T cell repertoires in cytomegalovirus infection. Study-wide context: It can be stated that public TCR beta signatures indicated CMV infection as well as a matching HLA type. The study, taken as a whole, reports: The cumulative frequency of public TCR beta families distinguished individuals who carried CMV together with the relevant HLA. Within the response measured ex vivo, HLA-C-restricted CMV-specific TCR beta clonotypes were dominant.

V was shortened by 6 bases and J by 1 base, with 15 bases between the two germline ends. The CDR3 has 15 amino acids. Germline CDR1 and CDR2: MNHNS and SASEGT. This clonotype was sampled from a human donor in good health (CMV status not recorded). Some clones in this sample may be carry-over from other donors' samples. The sample was PBMCs. The chain has TRBV6-1 and TRBJ1-1; D is perhaps TRBD1 (5 bases). CDR3 sequence (DNA): TGTGCCAGCAGGCAAGACAGAGCTTCGAACACTGAAGCTTTCTTT. Translation gives CASRQDRASNTEAFF.